This entry lists 17 T cell receptor beta chains sequenced from one sample in a study of cytomegalovirus exposure and HLA in healthy donors. Vbeta (60) and Jbeta (13) primers were used in the PCR. The protocol was immunoSEQ multiplex PCR, while the TCRdb copy is restricted to in-frame clones and leaves out a portion. Among about 130,000 clones, roughly three quarters were seen once, and the ten largest hold roughly 3.1%. The specimen sequenced was PBMCs. The receptors derive from a man younger than 45 in good health and CMV-seronegative.

The chain recombines TRBV4-3 with TRBJ2-7; the match to TRBD2 covers 11 bases. The CDR3 runs 17 residues. With 0 bases clipped from V and 1 base from J, the junction kept 5 bases outside the gene matches. Germline lookup yields CDR1 LGHNA and CDR2 YSLEER. CDR3 protein: CASSQELAGAHSYEQYF. In DNA, the CDR3 is TGCGCCAGCAGCCAAGAACTAGCGGGGGCACATTCCTACGAGCAGTACTTC.

The J gene is TRBJ1-3, the V gene TRBV7-6; D is unresolved. The germline gives CDR1 SGHVS, CDR2 FNYEAQ. The CDR3 is 14 residues long. V was shortened by 3 bases and J by 0 bases, with 6 bases between the two germline ends. The CDR3 region is CASSFGGSGNTIYF. Written as DNA, the CDR3 is TGTGCCAGCAGCTTCGGAGGCTCTGGAAACACCATATATTTT. The full variable domain, with the rest looked up from reference TRBV7-6 and TRBJ1-3, is GAGVSQSPRYKVTKRGQDVALRCDPISGHVSLYWYRQALGQGPEFLTYFNYEAQQDKSGLPNDRFSAERPEGSISTLTIQRTEQRDSAMYRCASSFGGSGNTIYFGEGSWLTVV.

This chain connects TRBV11-3 to TRBJ2-1, with a tentative D call TRBD1 (5 bases). The germline V gene has CDR1 SGHNT and CDR2 YENEEA. The CDR3 is made up of 14 amino acids. With 1 base removed from V and 15 bases from J, the gap between germline ends came to 19 bases. CDR3 amino acids: CASSLGGGITRRFF. The CDR3 nucleotides read TGTGCCAGCAGCTTAGGGGGCGGCATAACGCGACGGTTCTTC.

V gene TRBV28 combines with J gene TRBJ2-3; D gene unclear. Trimming stripped 2 bases from V and 6 bases from J, with 3 bases between. CDR1 and CDR2 (germline): MDHEN, SYDVKM. The CDR3 is made up of 11 amino acids. This CDR3 reads CASSLRDTQYF. Here the CDR3 DNA reads TGTGCCAGCAGTTTACGGGATACGCAGTATTTT.

The chain uses TRBV6-6 and TRBJ1-3; no reliable D call. This CDR3 contains 13 residues. V lost 8 bases and J 2 bases, leaving 10 bases between the germline ends. Looked up from germline, CDR1 is MNHNY and CDR2 is SVGAGI (reference sequence). The CDR3 nucleotides are TGTGCCAGCTGGGGAGGCGCTGGAAACACCATATATTTT. This gives the protein CASWGGAGNTIYF.

The CDR3, as DNA: TGTGCCAGCGCCTCACCTGCCGGGACAGGGCTTCACACTGAAGCTTTCTTT. As protein: CASASPAGTGLHTEAFF. V gene TRBV5-4 combines with J gene TRBJ1-1, with 9 bases fitting TRBD1. Losses at the gene ends were 7 bases for V and 3 bases for J; bases not matched to a gene: 16. CDR3 length: 17 residues. Germline lookup yields CDR1 SGHNT and CDR2 YYREEE (reference sequence). Supplemented by reference TRBV5-4 and TRBJ1-1, the full variable domain reads ETGVTQSPTHLIKTRGQQVTLRCSSQSGHNTVSWYQQALGQGPQFIFQYYREEENGRGNFPPRFSGLQFPNYSSELNVNALELDDSALYLCASASPAGTGLHTEAFFGQGTRLTVV.

This chain connects TRBV4-1 to TRBJ1-2; the D is unclear. Trimming left V 1 base short and J 4 bases short, with 7 bases between. This CDR3 is built from 13 residues. The germline V gene encodes CDR1 MGHRA and CDR2 YSYEKL. CDR3 in DNA: TGCGCCAGCAGCCAAGTCCCTCCCTATGGCTACACCTTC. Protein: CASSQVPPYGYTF.

The chain links TRBV11-2 to TRBJ1-1; TRBD1 aligns across 7 bases. The germline V gene encodes CDR1 SGHAT and CDR2 FQNNGV. This CDR3 spans 15 amino acids. V gave up 5 bases and J gave up 0 bases; unmatched junction bases: 6. CDR3: CASSRAGTVNTEAFF. For the CDR3, the DNA is TGTGCCAGCAGCCGAGCCGGGACAGTGAACACTGAAGCTTTCTTT.

The V call is TRBV28, the J call TRBJ2-7; D is uncertain. Trimming removed 3 bases at V and 9 bases at J, with 15 bases between. The CDR3 contains 13 residues. Germline loops: CDR1 MDHEN, CDR2 SYDVKM. The chain's CDR3 is CASSFLAPPGQYF. The CDR3 nucleotides read TGTGCCAGCAGTTTCTTGGCTCCGCCGGGGCAGTACTTC.

V is TRBV27 and J is TRBJ2-1; D may be TRBD1 (5 bases). Trimming shortened V by 7 bases and J by 3 bases, and 7 bases separated the two germline ends. Germline CDR1 MNHEY, CDR2 SMNVEV (reference sequence). The CDR3 runs to 12 residues. CDR3 protein: CASTTGYNEQFF. CDR3 DNA: TGTGCCAGCACTACAGGCTACAATGAGCAGTTCTTC.

The chain recombines TRBV27 with TRBJ2-7, with 8 bases identical to TRBD1. V was pared by 7 bases and J by 6 bases, with 8 bases of the junction left unmatched. The V gene's germline CDR1 is MNHEY and CDR2 SMNVEV (reference sequence). The CDR3 spans 13 residues. DNA of the CDR3: TGTGCCAGCACCGGGACAGGAATCTTCGAGCAGTACTTC. Translation: CASTGTGIFEQYF.

V usage is TRBV28 and J usage is TRBJ2-3; TRBD1 agrees at 7 bases. The CDR3 sequence is 14 residues long. Germline trimming cut 5 bases from V and 2 bases from J; bases unmatched to any gene: 4. Germline-derived CDR1 and CDR2 are MDHEN and SYDVKM. This chain's CDR3 is CASSATGHTDTQYF. CDR3 DNA sequence: TGTGCCAGCAGTGCGACAGGGCACACAGATACGCAGTATTTT.

The gene calls are TRBV6-6 and TRBJ1-3, with a tentative D call TRBD1 (5 bases). Germline CDR1 is MNHNY and CDR2 is SVGAGI (reference sequence). The V gene lost 7 bases and the J gene lost 6 bases, with 16 bases spanning the gap. The CDR3 consists of 14 residues. CDR3 protein: CASTRGLPLNTIYF. CDR3 DNA: TGTGCCAGCACCCGGGGACTCCCATTAAACACCATATATTTT.

V is TRBV4-3 and J is TRBJ1-4; the D is unclear. The length of the CDR3 is 16 residues. In germline, CDR1 is LGHNA, CDR2 YSLEER. The germline V and J ends were trimmed by 4 bases and 8 bases, with 20 bases remaining between them. The CDR3 protein is CASSRLQRSEMEKLFF. DNA for the CDR3: TGCGCCAGCAGCCGCCTCCAGAGGTCGGAAATGGAAAAACTGTTTTTT.

The gene calls are TRBV19 and TRBJ1-1; possible D gene TRBD1, 6 bases. This CDR3 is 14 amino acids long. The V and J ends lost 5 bases and 0 bases respectively, with 10 bases between them. Per germline, CDR1 LNHDA and CDR2 SQIVND (reference sequence). The CDR3 nucleotides are TGTGCCAGTAGTGCACAGGGCCTGAACACTGAAGCTTTCTTT. It is translated as CASSAQGLNTEAFF.

The rearrangement uses TRBV18 and TRBJ1-4; the match to TRBD1 covers 9 bases. This CDR3 is built from 15 residues. The ends lost 4 bases at V and 4 bases at J; junction bases unmatched: 4. Per germline, CDR1 KGHSH and CDR2 LQKENI. CDR3 protein: CASSRTGARNEKLFF. The CDR3 nucleotides are TGTGCCAGCTCACGGACAGGGGCGCGTAATGAAAAACTGTTTTTT. Full variable domain (missing parts from reference TRBV18 and TRBJ1-4): NAGVMQNPRHLVRRRGQEARLRCSPMKGHSHVYWYRQLPEEGLKFMVYLQKENIIDESGMPKERFSAEFPKEGPSILRIQQVVRGDSAAYFCASSRTGARNEKLFFGSGTQLSVL.

The chain has TRBV4-3 and TRBJ2-5; perhaps TRBD2 as D (6 bases). Germline lookup yields CDR1 LGHNA and CDR2 YSLEER. CDR3 size: 16 residues. V lost 1 base, J lost 0 bases, and 12 bases lay in between. CDR3 amino acids: CASSQGRGTYQETQYF. The CDR3 DNA reads TGCGCCAGCAGCCAAGGGAGGGGAACGTACCAAGAGACCCAGTACTTC.